This TCR beta chain was captured in a study of cytomegalovirus exposure and HLA in healthy donors. Repertoires were generated with immunoSEQ multiplex PCR, while TCRdb's copy carries only in-frame clones and drops some. The sample has some 140,000 clones, about four fifths seen once. This CDR3 has 17 residues. General study results and limits: Rare TCR sequences predominated, though certain public TCRs were found in many donors. The authors confirmed in vitro that three CMV-associated chains were specific for CMV antigens. Listed as cytomegalovirus-associated were 164 TCR beta chains.

Details on this clone: Its target is unknown.

This sequence joins TRBV21-1 and TRBJ2-7; the table's D call of TRBD2 was not tested on the DNA. TRBV21-1 is shown as a pseudogene. The TCR was taken from a woman in her 30s in good health and CMV-seronegative. Sequenced sample: PBMCs. CDR3 in DNA: TGTGCCAGCAGCAAAGTTGAGGACGGGGGGAATTGTGGGGAGCAGTACTTC. Translation: CASSKVEDGGNCGEQYF.